This T cell receptor (beta chain) derives from a study of vaccination and CD4 T cells after COVID-19. About the research overall: The cells in question were stimulated using overlapping spike peptides derived from SARS-CoV-2, HCoV-NL63, HCoV-OC43 and HCoV-229E. Treatment of control cultures consisted of a CEFX pool, an HIV-1 Nef pool, or no peptide.

The Oncomine TCR Beta short-read assay was applied to DNA of cultured CD4+ T cells. TCRdb itself ran the PCR reads through MiXCR, one entry per CDR3 protein. The sample lists about 21,000 distinct CDR3 sequences, roughly 36% occurring once. This clonotype was recorded a few times. Its antigen is undetermined. Time point given: late sampling 161 to 241 days after vaccination in a few convalescent patients. Treatment defined: roughly 10-day PBMC culture with coronavirus spike peptide pools or control peptides (ViraFEST assay). Fewer than 2.5 million PBMCs went into each well for culture with 7.5 to 10 IU/ml IL-2 and 10 ug/ml peptide pools. The length of the CDR3 is 11 residues. Trimming removed 3 bases at V and 8 bases at J, with 7 bases between. Germline V gene sequence: CDR1 SEHNR, CDR2 FQNEAQ (reference sequence).

The sequence was collected from a human donor who had recovered from COVID-19. The V gene is TRBV7-9, the J gene TRBJ1-2; D not resolved. Material: CD4+ T cells from blood, cultured in vitro, obtained about 7 months after SARS-CoV-2 vaccination. This chain's CDR3 is CASSFIVGYTF. The CDR3 DNA follows: TGTGCCAGCAGCTTTATCGTGGGCTACACCTTC.